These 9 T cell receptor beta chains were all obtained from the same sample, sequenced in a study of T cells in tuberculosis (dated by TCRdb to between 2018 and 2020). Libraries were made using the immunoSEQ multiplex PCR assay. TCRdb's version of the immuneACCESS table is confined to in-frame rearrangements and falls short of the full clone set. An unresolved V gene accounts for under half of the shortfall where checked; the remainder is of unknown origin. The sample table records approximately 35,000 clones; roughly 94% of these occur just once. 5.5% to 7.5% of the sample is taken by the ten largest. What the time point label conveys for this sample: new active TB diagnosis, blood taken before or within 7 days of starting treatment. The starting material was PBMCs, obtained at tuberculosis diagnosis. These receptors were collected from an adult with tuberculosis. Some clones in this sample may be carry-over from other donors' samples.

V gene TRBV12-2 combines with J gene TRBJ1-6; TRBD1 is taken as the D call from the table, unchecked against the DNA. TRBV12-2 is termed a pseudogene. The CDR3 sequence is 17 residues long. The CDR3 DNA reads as TGTGCAAGTCGCTTAGCGCTAAGACAGGGCCAGGATTCACCCCTCCACTTT. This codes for CASRLALRQGQDSPLHF.

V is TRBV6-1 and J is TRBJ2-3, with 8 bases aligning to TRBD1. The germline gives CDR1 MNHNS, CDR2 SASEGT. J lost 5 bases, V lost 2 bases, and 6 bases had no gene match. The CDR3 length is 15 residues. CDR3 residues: CASSETTGVIDTQYF. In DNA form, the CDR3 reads TGTGCCAGCAGTGAAACGACAGGGGTTATAGATACGCAGTATTTT.

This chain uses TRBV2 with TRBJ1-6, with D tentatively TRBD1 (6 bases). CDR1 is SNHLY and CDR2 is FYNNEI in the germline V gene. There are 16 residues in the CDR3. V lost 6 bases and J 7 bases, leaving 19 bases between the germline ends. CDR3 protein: CASSGATGLGNSPLHF. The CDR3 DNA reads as TGTGCCAGCAGCGGAGCCACAGGGTTGGGAAATTCACCCCTCCACTTT.

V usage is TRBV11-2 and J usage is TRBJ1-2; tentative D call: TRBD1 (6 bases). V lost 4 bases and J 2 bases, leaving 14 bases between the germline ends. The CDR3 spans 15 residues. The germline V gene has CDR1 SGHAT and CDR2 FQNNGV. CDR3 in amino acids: CASSSKQGNNYGYTF. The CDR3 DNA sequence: TGTGCCAGCAGCTCGAAACAGGGTAACAACTATGGCTACACCTTC.

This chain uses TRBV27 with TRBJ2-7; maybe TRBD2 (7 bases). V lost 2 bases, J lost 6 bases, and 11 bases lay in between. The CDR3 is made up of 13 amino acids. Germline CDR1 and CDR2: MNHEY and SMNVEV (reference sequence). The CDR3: CASSLRGGSEQYF. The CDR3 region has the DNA TGTGCCAGCAGTTTAAGGGGGGGATCCGAGCAGTACTTC.

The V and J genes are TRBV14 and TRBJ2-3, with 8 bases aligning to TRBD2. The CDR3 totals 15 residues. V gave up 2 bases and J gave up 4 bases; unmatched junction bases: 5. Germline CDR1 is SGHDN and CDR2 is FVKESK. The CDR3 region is CASSQIGLAADTQYF. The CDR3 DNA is TGTGCCAGCAGCCAAATAGGACTAGCTGCAGATACGCAGTATTTT.

The CDR3 protein is CASSLGDRGVYGYTF. CDR3 sequence (DNA): TGCGCCAGCAGCTTGGGGGACAGGGGCGTCTATGGCTACACCTTC. This sequence joins TRBV5-1 and TRBJ1-2; 10 nucleotides align to TRBD1. The CDR3 runs to 15 residues. J gave up 4 bases and V 0 bases, and 3 bases lay outside the gene matches. Germline assignment: CDR1 SGHRS and CDR2 YFSETQ.

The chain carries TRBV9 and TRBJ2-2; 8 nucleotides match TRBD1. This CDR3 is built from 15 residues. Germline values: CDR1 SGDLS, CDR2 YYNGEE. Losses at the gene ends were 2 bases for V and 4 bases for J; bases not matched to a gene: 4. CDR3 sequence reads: CASSVRGLGTGELFF. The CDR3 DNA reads TGTGCCAGCAGCGTCAGGGGGCTGGGCACCGGGGAGCTGTTTTTT.

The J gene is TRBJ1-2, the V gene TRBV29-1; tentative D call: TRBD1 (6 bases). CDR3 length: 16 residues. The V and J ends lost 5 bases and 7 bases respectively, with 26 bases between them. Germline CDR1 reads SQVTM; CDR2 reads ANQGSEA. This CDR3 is CSVPPEGQGQYGGYTF. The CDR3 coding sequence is TGCAGCGTTCCCCCCGAGGGCCAGGGACAATATGGTGGCTACACCTTC.